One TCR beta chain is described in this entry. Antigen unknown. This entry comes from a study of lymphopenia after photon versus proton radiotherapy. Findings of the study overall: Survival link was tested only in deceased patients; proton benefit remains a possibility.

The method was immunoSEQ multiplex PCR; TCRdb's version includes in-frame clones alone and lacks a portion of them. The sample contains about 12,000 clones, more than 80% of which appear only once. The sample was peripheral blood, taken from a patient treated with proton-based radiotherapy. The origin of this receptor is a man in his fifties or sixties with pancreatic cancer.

In DNA, the CDR3 is TGTGCCAGCAGTTACTCGGATCAGCCCCAGCATTTT. Residues: CASSYSDQPQHF. The rearrangement joins TRBV6-5 to TRBJ1-5; D remains unclear. V lost 0 bases and J 5 bases, leaving 2 bases between the germline ends. The CDR3 extends over 12 amino acids. The germline CDR1 and CDR2 sequences are MNHEY and SVGAGI.